The T cell receptor (beta chain) under discussion was sequenced for a study of T-cell reconstitution after alpha-beta-depleted transplantation in children. This clonotype was detected many times. Its target is not known. CDR1 is MNHEY, CDR2 SMNVEV, per germline (reference sequence). V dropped 10 bases and J dropped 7 bases, with 11 bases sitting between them. This CDR3 spans 12 amino acids. Study observations and caveats: Approximately two months post-transplant, alpha-beta T cells reportedly originated from several hundred expanded graft clones. T-cell counts and diversity at one year post-transplant came mainly from newly produced T cells. Surviving thymic progenitors and recipient T cells were the source of high TCRbeta diversity at day 60 in some patients.

For TCRbeta, the library was prepared with unique molecular identifiers. MiXCR, run by TCRdb on the PCR reads, gives a single entry per CDR3 protein. The profile shows hundreds of thousands of distinct CDR3 sequences, around 8.4% of them singletons. Here the sequenced sample was PBMCs, mostly from graft donor cells, taken 360 days after TCRalphabeta/CD19-depleted stem cell transplant. The chain has TRBV27 and TRBJ1-6, with D unclear. This TCR came from a male patient aged 2 to 9 who had a stem cell transplant for acute myeloid leukemia, so the T cells may come from the graft donor. In nucleotides, the CDR3 is TGTGCCACCGGAGGAAGGAATTCACCCCTCCACTTT. The encoded protein is CATGGRNSPLHF.